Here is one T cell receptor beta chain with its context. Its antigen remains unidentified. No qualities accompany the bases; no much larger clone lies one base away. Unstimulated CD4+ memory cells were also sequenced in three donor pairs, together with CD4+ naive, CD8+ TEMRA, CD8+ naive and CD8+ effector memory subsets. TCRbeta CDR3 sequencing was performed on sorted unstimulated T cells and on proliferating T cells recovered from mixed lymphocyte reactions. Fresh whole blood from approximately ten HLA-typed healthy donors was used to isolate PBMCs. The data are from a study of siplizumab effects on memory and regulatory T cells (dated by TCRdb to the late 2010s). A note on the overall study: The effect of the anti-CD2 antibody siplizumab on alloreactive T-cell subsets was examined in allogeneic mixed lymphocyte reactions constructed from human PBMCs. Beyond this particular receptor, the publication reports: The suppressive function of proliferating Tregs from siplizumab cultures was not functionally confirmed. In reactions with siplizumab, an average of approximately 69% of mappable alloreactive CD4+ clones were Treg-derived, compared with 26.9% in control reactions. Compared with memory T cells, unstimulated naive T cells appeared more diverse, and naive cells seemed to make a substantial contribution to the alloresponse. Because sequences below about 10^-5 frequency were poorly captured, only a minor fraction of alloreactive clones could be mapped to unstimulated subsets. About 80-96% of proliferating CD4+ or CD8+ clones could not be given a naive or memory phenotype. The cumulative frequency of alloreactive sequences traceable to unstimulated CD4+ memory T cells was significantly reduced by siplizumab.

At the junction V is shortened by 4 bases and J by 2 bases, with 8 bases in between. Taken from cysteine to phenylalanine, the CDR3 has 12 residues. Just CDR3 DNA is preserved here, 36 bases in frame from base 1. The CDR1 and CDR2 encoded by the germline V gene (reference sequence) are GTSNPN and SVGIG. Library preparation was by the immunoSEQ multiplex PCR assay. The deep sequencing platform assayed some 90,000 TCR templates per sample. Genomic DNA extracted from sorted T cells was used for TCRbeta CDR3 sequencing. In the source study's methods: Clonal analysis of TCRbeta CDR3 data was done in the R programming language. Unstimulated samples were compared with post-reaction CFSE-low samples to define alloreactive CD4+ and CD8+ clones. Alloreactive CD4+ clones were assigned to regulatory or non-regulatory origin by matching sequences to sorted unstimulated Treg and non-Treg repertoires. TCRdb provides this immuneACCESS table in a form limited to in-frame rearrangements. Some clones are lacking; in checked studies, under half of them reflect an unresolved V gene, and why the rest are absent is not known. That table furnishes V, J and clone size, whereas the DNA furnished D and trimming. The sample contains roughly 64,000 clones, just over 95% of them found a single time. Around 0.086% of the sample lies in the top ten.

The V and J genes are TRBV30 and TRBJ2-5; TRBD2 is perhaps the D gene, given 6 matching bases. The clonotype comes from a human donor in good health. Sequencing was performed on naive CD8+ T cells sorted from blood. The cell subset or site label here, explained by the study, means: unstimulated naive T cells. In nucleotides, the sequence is TGTGCCTGGATGGGGGGACAAGAGACCCAGTACTTC. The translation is CAWMGGQETQYF.